This T cell receptor (beta chain) came from a study of neoadjuvant anti-PD-1 for oral cavity cancer (dated by TCRdb to 2020 to 2022). About the investigation overall: Before curative-intent surgical resection, most patients were given three to four biweekly doses of nivolumab at 3 mg/kg. Under RECIST 1.1, patients with complete response, partial response or stable disease were classed as responders, and patients with progression were classed as non-responders. There were 11 to 13 patients in the parent correlative cohort, and the response rate was approximately 36%. Patients without progression received a fourth nivolumab dose around day 43 and underwent definitive surgical resection on days 50-56. Overall study results and their limits: Only a few patients per response group were included in the TCR analyses, and the authors called for validation in larger cohorts. After neoadjuvant nivolumab, T cell clonality (Gini index) in PBMCs was significantly higher in non-responders than in responders. Higher pretreatment blood Treg/Th17 ratios correlated with both higher pretreatment blood TCRbeta clonality and lower post-treatment tumor TCRbeta clonality.

Of note for this clone: Its cognate antigen has yet to be identified. Base qualities are not provided; no much larger clone lies one nucleotide away.

Per the germline V gene, SGHTS is the CDR1 and YDEGEE is the CDR2. Relative to germline, V is 0 bases shorter and J is 8 bases shorter, with 12 bases between their ends. The cysteine opens and the phenylalanine closes a CDR3 of 14 amino acids. Only CDR3 DNA is held: 42 bases, read in frame from base 1. For deep sequencing, each PBMC sample was run in six replicates, with libraries mostly built from approximately 500 ng of input genomic DNA. Following the manufacturer's instructions, the team built TCRbeta libraries using the immunoSEQ hsTCRbeta kit. The finished libraries were brought together in one pool at 2.5 to 3 nM, which was then read using an Illumina NovaSeq 6000 S4 flow cell. The original methods were these. The immunoSEQ Analyzer was used for raw data preprocessing and quality control. The analysis was limited to productive rearrangements, and each clonotype was defined by a unique CDR3 amino acid sequence. Repertoire clonality was estimated as the Gini-Simpson index, which was computed with the R package tcR. Gini indices were compared with Student's t test, and associations with tumor size change were assessed by Pearson correlation. TCRdb carries this immuneACCESS record with in-frame sequences only. Its versions omit some clonotypes, under half of them owing to an unresolved V gene in the studies checked, with the rest unexplained. D and trimming come from the DNA, and the V and J calls and clone size come from that table. For this sample there are some 61,000 clones; 70% to 90% appear just once. The top ten clones comprise roughly 3.4% of the sample.

The time point tag for this specimen amounts to: after neoadjuvant nivolumab, at surgical resection. The patients had newly diagnosed stage II-IVA oral cavity squamous cell carcinoma and had not received any prior systemic or radiation treatment. The cohort was made up of patients with locally advanced, HPV-negative oral cavity squamous cell carcinoma. Peripheral blood mononuclear cells were analyzed directly and were not maintained or expanded in culture. The samples were drawn from a longitudinal correlative study tied to a single-arm phase II trial testing neoadjuvant nivolumab in oral cavity squamous cell carcinoma. Genomic DNA-based TCRbeta sequencing was performed on subject-matched pre- and post-treatment PBMCs and tumors from three responders and three non-responders. Peripheral blood mononuclear cells were collected before nivolumab treatment and again after treatment, at the time of surgery. The Maxwell RSC DNA from Cells kit was used to isolate genomic DNA from PBMCs.

This clonotype was obtained from a person between 40 and 85 years old with oral cavity squamous cell carcinoma. Rearrangement joined TRBV5-8 to TRBJ1-3; the D gene remains uncertain. The sample consisted of PBMCs, taken after nivolumab (anti-PD-1) treatment. Here is the DNA: TGTGCCAGCAGCTTGGAGTCGACGAGGGACACCATATATTTT. Its product reads: CASSLESTRDTIYF.